These 23 T cell receptor beta chains were all obtained from the same sample, sequenced in a study of T cells in Graves' hyperthyroidism and ophthalmopathy. It was RNA transcripts that yielded the amplified TCR beta CDR3 regions. The primer set for the first-round RT-PCR of the TCR CDR3 was HTBI. One entry per CDR3 protein, called by TCRdb with MiXCR from the multiplex PCR reads. The sample comprises more than 50,000 distinct CDR3 sequences, roughly 52% of which are singletons, and under 15% rests with the top ten. Sequencing was performed on blood. The receptors come from a woman aged 25 to 39 with Graves' ophthalmopathy.

Of note for this clonotype: The junction does not match germline at one end; this may be a read error. The chain joins TRBV14 to TRBJ2-2; D possibly corresponds to TRBD2 (5 bases). Germline assignment: CDR1 SGHDN and CDR2 FVKESK. The CDR3 runs 13 residues. The CDR3 DNA follows: TGTGCCAGCAGCCAAAGGCTAGCCGGGGAGCCGTTTTTT. This gives the protein CASSQRLAGEPFF.

This chain links TRBV2 with TRBJ2-7, with TRBD2 identical over 10 bases. Germline trimming cut 1 base from V and 3 bases from J; bases unmatched to any gene: 0. Germline V gives CDR1 SNHLY, CDR2 FYNNEI. The CDR3 has 14 residues. CDR3 bases: TGTGCCAGCAGTGAAGGGACTAGCGGCTACGAGCAGTACTTC. The encoded protein is CASSEGTSGYEQYF.

This clonotype came up many times. This chain links TRBV5-5 with TRBJ1-5; no clear D gene. V shed 4 bases and J shed 3 bases, with 8 bases lying between them. The CDR3 is 13 residues long. The germline gives CDR1 SGHKS, CDR2 YYEKEE (reference sequence). CDR3 amino acids: CASSISPNQPQHF. The CDR3 bases are TGTGCCAGCAGCATTTCACCCAATCAGCCCCAGCATTTT.

Concerning this clonotype: The junction shows a germline mismatch at one end, possibly a read error. This chain links TRBV7-3 with TRBJ2-1; tentative D call: TRBD1 (6 bases). The CDR3 is 11 amino acids. CDR1 is SGHTA and CDR2 is FQGTGA in the germline V gene. The DNA of the CDR3 is TGTACCAGCAGCTTGGGGGCTCGGCAGTCCTTC. Translated: CTSSLGARQSF.

The rearrangement joins TRBV7-2 to TRBJ2-7, with TRBD1 as a possible D gene (6 bases). Trimming pared 7 bases from V and 1 base from J, leaving 23 bases between. CDR3 length: 17 amino acids. Germline V CDR1 and CDR2: SGHTA, FQGNSA. CDR3 region: CASTPNSQDRISYEQYF. CDR3 nucleotide sequence: TGTGCCAGCACCCCGAATTCACAAGACAGGATTTCCTACGAGCAGTACTTC.

The chain joins TRBV30 to TRBJ1-2, with 8 bases that match TRBD1. Germline CDR1 reads GTSNPN; CDR2 reads SVGIG (reference sequence). J was trimmed by 2 bases and V by 5 bases; bases with no gene match: 10. The CDR3 loop spans 15 amino acids. In nucleotides, the CDR3 is TGTGCCTGGGAGGACAACAGGGGGGCAAACTATGGCTACACCTTC. It specifies CAWEDNRGANYGYTF. Variable domain in full (rest from reference TRBV30 and TRBJ1-2): SQTIHQWPATLVQPVGSPLSLECTVEGTSNPNLYWYRQAAGRGLQLLFYSVGIGQISSEVPQNLSASRPQDRQFILSSKKLLLSDSGFYLCAWEDNRGANYGYTFGSGTRLTVV.

On this clonotype: A read error may produce the germline difference seen at one junction end. This chain joins TRBV5-1 and TRBJ2-1; TRBD2 is a possible D gene (5 bases). This CDR3 region has 13 residues. The germline V gene has CDR1 SGHRS and CDR2 YFSETQ. CDR3 loop: CASSTRTVNERFF. The DNA for the CDR3 is TGCGCCAGCAGCACCCGGACTGTCAATGAGCGGTTCTTC.

Regarding this clonotype: This may come from a read error, since a much larger clone is one base off. This chain joins TRBV6-2 or TRBV6-3 and TRBJ2-1, with D hard to call. Germline V gene sequence: CDR1 MNHEY, CDR2 SVGEGT. This CDR3 region has 15 residues. Trimming removed 2 bases at V and 2 bases at J, with 10 bases between. The CDR3 sequence is CASSYGRATYNEQFF. The CDR3 DNA is TGTGCCAGCAGTTACGGAAGGGCGACCTACAATGAGCAGTTCTTC.

This clonotype was recorded at least ten times. The chain is built from TRBV25-1 and TRBJ1-1; tentative D call: TRBD1 (6 bases). CDR3 size: 15 residues. Trimming removed 4 bases at V and 5 bases at J, with 17 bases between. Germline V CDR1 and CDR2: MGHDK, SYGVNS. The CDR3 loop is CASSALGEGVTEAFF. CDR3 nucleotide sequence: TGTGCCAGCAGTGCTCTCGGGGAGGGGGTGACTGAAGCTTTCTTT.

The rearrangement uses TRBV11-3 and TRBJ1-6; D remains unclear. V lost 1 base and J 11 bases, leaving 9 bases between the germline ends. CDR3 length: 13 amino acids. In germline, CDR1 is SGHNT, CDR2 YENEEA. CDR3 sequence (DNA): TGTGCCAGCAGCTTAGGGACTAGCGCACCCCTCCACTTT. Translation: CASSLGTSAPLHF.

This clonotype was detected ten times or more. This chain joins TRBV7-9 and TRBJ1-1, with a tentative D call TRBD1 (6 bases). Trimming pared 2 bases from V and 4 bases from J, leaving 8 bases between. This CDR3 has 13 residues. Germline CDR1 and CDR2: SEHNR and FQNEAQ (reference sequence). The CDR3 is CASSLRGITEAFF. The CDR3 DNA is TGTGCCAGCAGCTTAAGGGGGATCACTGAAGCTTTCTTT.

This clonotype was observed at least ten times. V usage is TRBV9 and J usage is TRBJ2-1, with D perhaps TRBD1 (8 bases). CDR1 is SGDLS and CDR2 is YYNGEE in the germline V gene. The CDR3 sequence is 17 residues long. The germline V and J ends were trimmed by 4 bases and 5 bases, with 22 bases remaining between them. The CDR3 bases are TGTGCCAGCAGCAAAAGAGCGGGACAGGAACTAAACAATGAGCAGTTCTTC. It is translated as CASSKRAGQELNNEQFF.

On this clonotype itself: A read error is possible here, since a much larger clone lies one base away. The CDR3 sequence is CASSSWTGGMRGYTF. As DNA, the CDR3 is TGTGCCAGCAGTTCCTGGACAGGGGGCATGAGGGGCTACACCTTC. The V and J genes are TRBV27 and TRBJ1-2; the match to TRBD1 covers 11 bases. J lost 8 bases, V lost 4 bases, and 9 bases had no gene match. Germline CDR1 reads MNHEY; CDR2 reads SMNVEV (reference sequence). CDR3 length: 15 residues.

This clonotype has ten or more counts. The chain joins TRBV10-3 to TRBJ1-5; possibly TRBD1 for D (5 bases). Germline V CDR1 and CDR2: ENHRY, SYGVKD. The CDR3 runs 16 residues. V lost 3 bases to trimming and J lost 2 bases, with 14 bases between them. The CDR3 nucleotides are TGTGCCATCAGTGACACCGGGACCACTGGCAATCAGCCCCAGCATTTT. This codes for CAISDTGTTGNQPQHF.

Concerning this clonotype itself: This may be a read error, as it is one base from a much larger clone. The chain combines TRBV5-1 with TRBJ2-2; 7 bases are a match to TRBD1. The V segment lost 1 base and the J segment 13 bases; nucleotides outside the gene matches: 16. CDR1 is SGHRS and CDR2 is YFSETQ in the germline V gene. The CDR3 runs to 16 residues. Here the CDR3 reads CASSLIERGLARVLFF. The CDR3 coding sequence is TGCGCCAGCAGCTTGATTGAGAGGGGGCTTGCAAGGGTGCTGTTTTTT.

To note about this clonotype: The missing conserved phenylalanine or tryptophan at the end of this CDR3 makes a read error likely. V is TRBV10-3 and J is TRBJ1-1; 7 nucleotides agree with TRBD1. CDR1 ENHRY and CDR2 SYGVKD come from the germline V gene. The CDR3 loop spans 14 amino acids. CDR3 DNA sequence: TGTGCCATCCGGGACAGAAATTTGAACACGGAAGCTTTCTAT. As protein: CAIRDRNLNTEAFY.

The chain couples TRBV7-9 to TRBJ1-5; 11 nucleotides line up with TRBD1. This CDR3 region has 17 residues. V dropped 2 bases and J dropped 7; count of bases not matched to a gene: 10. Germline V gene data show CDR1 as SEHNR and CDR2 as FQNEAQ (reference sequence). CDR3 sequence reads: CASSLLGTGGHEQPQHF. CDR3 bases: TGTGCCAGCAGCTTACTTGGGACAGGGGGACACGAGCAGCCCCAGCATTTT.

This clonotype has a count of ten or more. The V and J genes are TRBV11-2 and TRBJ2-5; 9 bases are a match to TRBD2. V gave up 1 base and J gave up 4 bases; unmatched junction bases: 4. CDR1 is SGHAT, CDR2 FQNNGV, per germline. This CDR3 spans 15 amino acids. The CDR3 spells CASSLGTSERETQYF. CDR3 DNA: TGTGCCAGCAGCTTAGGGACTAGCGAGAGAGAGACCCAGTACTTC.

As concerns this clonotype: A much more abundant neighbour one base away suggests this may be a read error. The rearrangement uses TRBV27 and TRBJ2-1; the match to TRBD2 covers 9 bases. The CDR3 consists of 14 residues. Germline lookup yields CDR1 MNHEY and CDR2 SMNVEV (reference sequence). J was trimmed by 5 bases and V by 6 bases; bases with no gene match: 5. This CDR3 is CASRSSGNNNEQFF. The CDR3 region has the DNA TGTGCCAGCAGGTCTAGCGGGAACAACAATGAGCAGTTCTTC.

This rearrangement joins TRBV18 to TRBJ2-7; D is perhaps TRBD2 (6 bases). The CDR3 loop spans 13 amino acids. The V and J ends lost 2 bases and 7 bases respectively, with 12 bases between them. The germline CDR1 and CDR2 sequences are KGHSH and LQKENI. The CDR3 here is CASSPSAAGEQYF. CDR3 coding DNA: TGTGCCAGCTCACCATCGGCGGCGGGGGAGCAGTACTTC.

This clonotype was counted many times. The rearrangement links TRBV27 to TRBJ1-2; 8 nucleotides match TRBD1. V shed 5 bases and J 6 bases; nucleotides not matched to a gene: 5. From germline, CDR1 is MNHEY and CDR2 SMNVEV (reference sequence). This CDR3 is built from 13 residues. CDR3 sequence (DNA): TGTGCCAGCAGTATCCGGACAGGGCATGGCTACACCTTC. Residues: CASSIRTGHGYTF.

This clonotype was observed a single time. The chain joins TRBV24-1 to TRBJ2-5; D may be TRBD1 (6 bases). Germline values: CDR1 KGHDR, CDR2 SFDVKD. This CDR3 is 19 amino acids long. The ends were cut back, 3 bases at V and 0 bases at J, with 22 bases in the middle. The CDR3 DNA is TGTGCCACCAGTGATCGGGATCCTGGTCAGGGGCCTGACCAAGAGACCCAGTACTTC. This translates into CATSDRDPGQGPDQETQYF.

Points on this clonotype: The conserved final phenylalanine or tryptophan is absent from the CDR3, which likely points to a read error. The genes are TRBV2 and TRBJ2-5, with 9 bases aligning to TRBD1. The J segment lost 5 bases and the V segment lost 6 bases, leaving 10 bases of the junction unmatched. This CDR3 is built from 15 residues. Germline CDR1 reads SNHLY; CDR2 reads FYNNEI. CDR3 in amino acids: CASSAYRGRWETQYS. The CDR3 bases are TGTGCCAGCAGCGCCTACAGGGGGCGCTGGGAGACCCAGTACTCT.